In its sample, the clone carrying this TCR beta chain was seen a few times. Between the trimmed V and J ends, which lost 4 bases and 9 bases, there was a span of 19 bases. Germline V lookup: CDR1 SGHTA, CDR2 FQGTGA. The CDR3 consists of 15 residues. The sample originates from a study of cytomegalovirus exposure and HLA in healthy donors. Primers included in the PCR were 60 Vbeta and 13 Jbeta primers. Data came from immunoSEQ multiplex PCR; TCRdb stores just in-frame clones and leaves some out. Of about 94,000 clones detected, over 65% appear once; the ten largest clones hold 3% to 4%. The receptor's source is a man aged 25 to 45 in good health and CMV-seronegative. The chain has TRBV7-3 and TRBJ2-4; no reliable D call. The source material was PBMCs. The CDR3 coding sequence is TGTGCCAGCAGCTCATGGGCCCCAGGCGTTGGCATTCAGTACTTC. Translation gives CASSSWAPGVGIQYF.